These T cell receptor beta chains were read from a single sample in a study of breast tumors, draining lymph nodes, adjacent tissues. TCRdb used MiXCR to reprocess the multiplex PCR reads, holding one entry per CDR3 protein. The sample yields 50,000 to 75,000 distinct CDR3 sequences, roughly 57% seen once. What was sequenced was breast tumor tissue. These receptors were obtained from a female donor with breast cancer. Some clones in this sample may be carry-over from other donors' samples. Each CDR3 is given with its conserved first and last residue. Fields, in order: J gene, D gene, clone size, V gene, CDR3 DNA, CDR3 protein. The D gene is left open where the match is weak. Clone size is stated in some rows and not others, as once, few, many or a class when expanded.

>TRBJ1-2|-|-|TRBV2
TGTGCCAGCAGTGCCGGGGGGGGCGCGGGCGGCTACACCTTC
CASSAGGGAGGYTF
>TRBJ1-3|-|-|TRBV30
TGTGCCTGGTCATCTGGACTGAGCTCTGGAAACACCATATATTTT
CAWSSGLSSGNTIYF
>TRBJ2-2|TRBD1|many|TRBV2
TGTGCCAGCACCGGAGACGGACAGGGTTACGGGGAGCTGTTTTTT
CASTGDGQGYGELFF
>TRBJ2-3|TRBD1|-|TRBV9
TGTGCCAGCAGCGTGGGACAGCCGGGACAGGGGGCAGATACGCAGTATTTT
CASSVGQPGQGADTQYF
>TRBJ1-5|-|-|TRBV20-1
TGCAGTGCTAGTGGTGGGGGTAGCAATCAGCCCCAGCATTTT
CSASGGGSNQPQHF
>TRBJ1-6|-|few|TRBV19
TGTGCCAGTGCTCCCGGGACACCAGGAACCTCTAATTCACCCCTCCACTTT
CASAPGTPGTSNSPLHF
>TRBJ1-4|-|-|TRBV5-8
TGTGCCAGCAGCCCGGGACGGGGTATTAATGAAAAACTGTTTTTT
CASSPGRGINEKLFF
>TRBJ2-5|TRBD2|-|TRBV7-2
TGTGCCAGCAGCCCAGTAGCGGGATGCGAGACCCAGTACTTC
CASSPVAGCETQYF
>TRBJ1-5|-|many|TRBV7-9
TGTGCCAGCAGCCTGGGGGGGAACACTCAGCCCCAGCATTTT
CASSLGGNTQPQHF
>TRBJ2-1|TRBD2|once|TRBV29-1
TGCAGCGTTCTCCGACTAGCGGGAAATGAGCAGTTCTTC
CSVLRLAGNEQFF
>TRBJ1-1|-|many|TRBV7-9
TGTGCCAGCAGCTTACTGGACACTGAAGCTTTCTTT
CASSLLDTEAFF
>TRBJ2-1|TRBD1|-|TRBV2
TGTGCCAGCAGTGCCACCGGGACAGGGGGCAATGAGCAGTTCTTC
CASSATGTGGNEQFF
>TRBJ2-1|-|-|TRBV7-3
TGTGCCAGCAGCCAAGGCGGGGCCGAGCAGTTCTTC
CASSQGGAEQFF
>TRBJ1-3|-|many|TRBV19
TGTGCCAGTTTTGACGGCTCCTCTGGAAACACCATATATTTT
CASFDGSSGNTIYF
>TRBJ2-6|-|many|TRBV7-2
TGTGCCAGCAGGGACTCTGGGGCCAACGTCCTGACTTTC
CASRDSGANVLTF
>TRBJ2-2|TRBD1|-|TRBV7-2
TGTGCCAGCAGCGGGTACAGGGGGCAGGGGGAGCTGTTTTTT
CASSGYRGQGELFF
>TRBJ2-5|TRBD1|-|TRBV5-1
TGCGCCAGCAGCCCAGGGACAGGGAGTGAGACCCAGTACTTC
CASSPGTGSETQYF
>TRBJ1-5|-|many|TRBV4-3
TGCGCCAGCAGCCAAGGTGTAGGCAACAATCAGCCCCAGCATTTT
CASSQGVGNNQPQHF
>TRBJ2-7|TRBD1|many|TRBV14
TGTGCCAGCAGCCATAGGACAGGGAGGACCTACGAGCAGTACTTC
CASSHRTGRTYEQYF
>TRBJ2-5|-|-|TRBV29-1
TGCAGCGTTGGGCGGGTGGGCCAAGAGACCCAGTACTTC
CSVGRVGQETQYF
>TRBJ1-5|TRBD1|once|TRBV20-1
TGCAGTGGGCGACAGGGACAAGGGCAGCCCCAGCATTTT
CSGRQGQGQPQHF
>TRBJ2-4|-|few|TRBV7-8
TGTGCCAGCAGCTCGGGGGACTTCGCCAAAAACATTCAGTACTTC
CASSSGDFAKNIQYF
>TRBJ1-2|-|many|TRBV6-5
TGTGCCAGCAGTAGAAGGGGGGCTTCTGGCTACACCTTC
CASSRRGASGYTF
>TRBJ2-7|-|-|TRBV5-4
TGTGCCAGCAGCACGGACCCACCACCTTACGAGCAGTACTTC
CASSTDPPPYEQYF
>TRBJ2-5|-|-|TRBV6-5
TGTGCCAGCAGATGGGGGGACCAAGAGACCCAGTACTTC
CASRWGDQETQYF
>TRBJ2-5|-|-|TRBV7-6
TGTGCCAGCAGCTCCCTCCAAGAGACCCAGTACTTC
CASSSLQETQYF
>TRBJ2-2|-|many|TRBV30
TGTGCCTGGAGTGGAAGGGGAATCGTCGGGGAGCTGTTTTTT
CAWSGRGIVGELFF
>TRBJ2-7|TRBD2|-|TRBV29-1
TGCAGCGTCGCGGGGGGGGGGACTATCGGCGGGAGTGGTTACGAGCAGTACTTC
CSVAGGGTIGGSGYEQYF
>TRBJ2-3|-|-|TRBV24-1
TGTGCCACCAGTGACCAATCCTGGGGTACGCAGTATTTT
CATSDQSWGTQYF
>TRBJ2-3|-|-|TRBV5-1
TGCGCCAGCAGCAAGATAGGGGAGCACACAGATACGCAGTATTTT
CASSKIGEHTDTQYF
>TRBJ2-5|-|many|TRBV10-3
TGTGCCATCAGTGAGGGGGGTGGGGAGACCCAGTACTTC
CAISEGGGETQYF
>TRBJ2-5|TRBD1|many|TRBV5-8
TGTGCCAGCAGCCTTGGACAGGCGCGAGGAGAGACCCAGTACTTC
CASSLGQARGETQYF
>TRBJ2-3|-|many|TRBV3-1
TGTGCCAGCAGCCAAGACCTAGTAGATACGCAGTATTTT
CASSQDLVDTQYF
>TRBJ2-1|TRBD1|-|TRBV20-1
TGCAGTGCGTCCGGGACAGGGGGCGATTACAATGAGCAGTTCTTC
CSASGTGGDYNEQFF
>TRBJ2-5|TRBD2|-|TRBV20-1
TGCAGTGCTCGAATCGGGACTAGCCGGTCGGAGACCCAGTACTTC
CSARIGTSRSETQYF
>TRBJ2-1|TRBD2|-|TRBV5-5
TGTGCCAGCAGCTATAGCGGGGGGGCCGGAGAGCAGTTCTTC
CASSYSGGAGEQFF
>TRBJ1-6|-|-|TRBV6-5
TGTGCCAGCAGTCAAATGGGGCAGCGGTATAATTCACCCCTCCACTTT
CASSQMGQRYNSPLHF